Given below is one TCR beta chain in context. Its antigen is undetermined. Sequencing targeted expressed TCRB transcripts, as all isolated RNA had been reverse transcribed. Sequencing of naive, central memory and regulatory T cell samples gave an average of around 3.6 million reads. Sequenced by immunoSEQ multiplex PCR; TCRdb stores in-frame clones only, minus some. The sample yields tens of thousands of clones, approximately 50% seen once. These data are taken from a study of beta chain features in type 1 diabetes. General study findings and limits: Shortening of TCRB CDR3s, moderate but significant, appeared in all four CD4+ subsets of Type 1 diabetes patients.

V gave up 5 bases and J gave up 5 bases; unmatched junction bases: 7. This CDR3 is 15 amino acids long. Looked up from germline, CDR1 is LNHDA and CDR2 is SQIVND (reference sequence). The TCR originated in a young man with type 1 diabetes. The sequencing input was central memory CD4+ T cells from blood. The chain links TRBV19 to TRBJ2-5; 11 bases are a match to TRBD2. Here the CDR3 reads CASSFGLAGFETQYF. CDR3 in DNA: TGTGCCAGTAGTTTTGGACTAGCGGGCTTCGAGACCCAGTACTTC.